Sequencing of this TCR beta chain was carried out in a study of CD8+CD57+ T cells in acquired aplastic anemia. By flow cytometry, patients selected for sequencing had shown an expansion of CD8+CD57+ cells. The sample holds one count of this clonotype. Mismatch with germline at one junction end may stem from a read error. This CDR3 comprises 15 residues. Germline V gene sequence: CDR1 SGHVS, CDR2 FQNEAQ. CDR3 and TCR beta VDJ profiling relied on genomic DNA as the template. TCRdb ran MiXCR on the reads and lists one entry per CDR3 protein. The repertoire has approximately 260,000 distinct CDR3 sequences, around 82% of them found once; the top ten carry 40% to 55%.

This sequence originates from a human donor with aplastic anemia. The chain combines TRBV7-8 with TRBJ1-5; no clear D. Sequencing used sorted CD4+, CD8+, or CD8+CD57+ T cells (not recorded which) from PBMCs. CDR3 sequence (DNA): TGTGCCAGCAGCATAGCGGGAGGTTCCGATACGCAGTATCATTTT. Protein: CASSIAGGSDTQYHF.